A single sample gave rise to the 24 T cell receptor beta chains below, sequenced in a study of blood T cell repertoires in COVID-19. Sequencing was performed with immunoSEQ multiplex PCR; in TCRdb, only in-frame clones are kept and a portion is missing. There are some 130,000 clones in the sample; roughly 89% occur only once, and around 4.5% lies in the top ten. Sequencing used PBMCs or T cells enriched from blood (not recorded which). All receptors derive from a man aged 45-60 years who had recovered from COVID-19.

CDR3 in amino acids: CASSPTEVYGYTF. The CDR3 DNA is TGTGCCAGCAGTCCGACTGAGGTCTATGGCTACACCTTC. V usage is TRBV6-5 and J usage is TRBJ1-2; D is uncertain. The CDR3 is 13 residues long. V lost 5 bases to trimming and J lost 4 bases, with 11 bases between them. Germline CDR1 reads MNHEY; CDR2 reads SVGAGI.

In its sample, this clone was seen a few times. The gene calls are TRBV15 and TRBJ1-4, with D uncertain. Trimming stripped 0 bases from V and 0 bases from J, with 5 bases between. The CDR3 contains 15 residues. Germline loops: CDR1 LNHNV, CDR2 YYDKDF (reference sequence). The CDR3 is CATSRDQSTNEKLFF. In DNA form, the CDR3 reads TGTGCCACCAGCAGAGACCAATCAACTAATGAAAAACTGTTTTTT.

This chain links TRBV24-1 with TRBJ1-3; 9 bases fit TRBD1. CDR1 and CDR2 from the germline V gene are KGHDR and SFDVKD. The CDR3 extends over 16 amino acids. J was trimmed by 2 bases and V by 3 bases; bases with no gene match: 4. The CDR3 nucleotides read TGTGCCACCAGTGATGGGCGACAGGGGGCTGGAAACACCATATATTTT. Amino acid sequence: CATSDGRQGAGNTIYF.

The CDR3 is CASSPRSNTEAFF. The CDR3 bases are TGTGCCAGCAGCCCCCGGTCGAACACTGAAGCTTTCTTT. V usage is TRBV3-1 (or the pseudogene TRBV3-2) and J usage is TRBJ1-1; D not resolved. The germline V gene has CDR1 LGHDT and CDR2 YNNKEL (reference sequence). The CDR3 totals 13 residues. Trimming stripped 4 bases from V and 1 base from J, with 7 bases between.

The J gene is TRBJ1-3, the V gene TRBV4-3; D not certain. Trimming shortened V by 3 bases and J by 2 bases, and 17 bases separated the two germline ends. This CDR3 spans 17 amino acids. CDR1 and CDR2 from the germline V gene are LGHNA and YSLEER. The CDR3 region has the DNA TGCGCCAGCAGCCACAATGTCTACGCGGGCCCTGGAAACACCATATATTTT. Translated: CASSHNVYAGPGNTIYF.

The chain employs TRBV18 and TRBJ2-5, with D possibly being TRBD1 (5 bases). V lost 2 bases to trimming and J lost 2 bases, with 6 bases between them. CDR1 and CDR2 from the germline V gene are KGHSH and LQKENI. This CDR3 region has 13 residues. CDR3 sequence reads: CASSPSGQETQYF. The CDR3 nucleotides read TGTGCCAGCTCACCATCAGGGCAAGAGACCCAGTACTTC.

The chain joins TRBV9 to TRBJ2-3; perhaps TRBD2 as D (6 bases). The V end was cut by 3 bases, the J end by 2 bases, with 10 bases between. CDR3 length: 14 residues. The germline gives CDR1 SGDLS, CDR2 YYNGEE. CDR3 nucleotide sequence: TGTGCCAGCAGCGGGGACTCAACCACAGATACGCAGTATTTT. It translates to CASSGDSTTDTQYF.

This clone was seen just once. V usage is TRBV6-2 or TRBV6-3 and J usage is TRBJ1-5, with D possibly matching TRBD1 (5 bases). Germline V gene sequence: CDR1 MNHEY, CDR2 SVGEGT. The CDR3 loop spans 13 amino acids. Deletions cut 0 bases from V and 7 bases from J, with 7 bases between. The chain's CDR3 is CASSYSAGQPQHF. CDR3 nucleotide sequence: TGTGCCAGCAGTTACTCCGCAGGGCAGCCCCAGCATTTT.

Only one count was recorded for this clone. This chain joins TRBV6-5 and TRBJ2-3; tentatively, D is TRBD1 (5 bases). The CDR3 loop spans 13 amino acids. CDR1 is MNHEY and CDR2 is SVGAGI in the germline V gene. V lost 2 bases and J 3 bases, leaving 6 bases between the germline ends. For the CDR3, the DNA is TGTGCCAGCAGTTACCGACAGACAGATACGCAGTATTTT. Its translation: CASSYRQTDTQYF.

The chain couples TRBV18 to TRBJ1-1, with a possible D match to TRBD1 (6 bases). The CDR3 runs to 13 residues. V gave up 5 bases and J gave up 2 bases, with 9 bases separating them. The germline V gene encodes CDR1 KGHSH and CDR2 LQKENI. The CDR3 is CASSTGGNTEAFF. The CDR3 nucleotides are TGTGCCAGCTCAACGGGGGGCAACACTGAAGCTTTCTTT.

The chain is built from TRBV11-1 and TRBJ1-6; D gene ambiguous. The CDR3 is 14 residues long. Germline V gene lookup returns CDR1 SGHAT and CDR2 FQDESV (reference sequence). The V end was cut by 5 bases, the J end by 0 bases, with 5 bases between. This CDR3 is CASSGSSYNSPLHF. The CDR3, as DNA: TGTGCCAGCAGCGGCAGCTCCTATAATTCACCCCTCCACTTT.

The V and J genes are TRBV5-1 and TRBJ2-2, with TRBD2 identical over 7 bases. This CDR3 contains 14 residues. Germline V CDR1 and CDR2: SGHRS, YFSETQ. V lost 0 bases to trimming and J lost 5 bases; unmatched junction nucleotides: 1. As DNA, the CDR3 is TGCGCCAGCAGCTTGGGTAGCGGGACCGGGGAGCTGTTTTTT. It codes for CASSLGSGTGELFF. Using reference TRBV5-1 and TRBJ2-2 for the parts outside the CDR3, the full variable domain is KAGVTQTPRYLIKTRGQQVTLSCSPISGHRSVSWYQQTPGQGLQFLFEYFSETQRNKGNFPGRFSGRQFSNSRSEMNVSTLELGDSALYLCASSLGSGTGELFFGEGSRLTVL.

In its sample, this clone was seen many times. The rearrangement links TRBV11-1 to TRBJ2-7; D is perhaps TRBD2 (6 bases). Germline V gives CDR1 SGHAT, CDR2 FQDESV (reference sequence). V lost 2 bases, J lost 2 bases, and 16 bases lay in between. CDR3 length: 16 amino acids. CDR3 protein: CASSLSGDQITYEQYV. CDR3 nucleotides: TGTGCCAGCAGCTTATCGGGGGACCAAATAACCTACGAGCAGTACGTC.

This sequence joins TRBV11-3 and TRBJ1-6, with TRBD1 as a possible D gene (6 bases). CDR3 length equals 14 residues. Germline V gives CDR1 SGHNT, CDR2 YENEEA. V was shortened by 5 bases and J by 7 bases, with 12 bases between the two germline ends. The CDR3 loop is CASSLQDRNSPLHF. CDR3 in DNA: TGTGCCAGCAGCCTCCAAGACAGGAATTCACCCCTCCACTTT.

The genes are TRBV6-5 and TRBJ1-4; a weak D match, TRBD1 (5 bases). Germline CDR1 reads MNHEY; CDR2 reads SVGAGI. V lost 6 bases, J lost 11 bases, and 19 bases lay in between. The CDR3 is 14 amino acids. The CDR3 region is CASRTGTGRGKLFF. DNA for the CDR3: TGTGCCAGCAGAACGGGGACTGGACGCGGGAAACTGTTTTTT.

CDR3: CASSWTSGGQETQYF. The CDR3 DNA reads TGTGCCAGCAGCTGGACTAGCGGGGGCCAAGAGACCCAGTACTTC. The rearrangement links TRBV7-2 to TRBJ2-5; 13 nucleotides agree with TRBD2. V was pared by 4 bases and J by 1 base, with 0 bases of the junction left unmatched. There are 15 residues in the CDR3. In germline, CDR1 is SGHTA, CDR2 FQGNSA.

The CDR3 loop is CASSVSGGAKETQYF. The CDR3 nucleotides are TGTGCCAGCAGCGTTAGCGGGGGGGCAAAAGAGACCCAGTACTTC. V and J are TRBV9 and TRBJ2-5; 11 bases line up with TRBD2. Germline CDR1 SGDLS, CDR2 YYNGEE. V was clipped by 2 bases and J by 3 bases; unmatched bases: 3. This CDR3 is 15 amino acids long.

Written as DNA, the CDR3 is TGTGCCAGCAGCCGGCGGCAGGGGAGCGATGGCTACACCTTC. Translation: CASSRRQGSDGYTF. This chain joins TRBV6-5 and TRBJ1-2; weak D call: TRBD1 (6 bases). Trimming pared 6 bases from V and 6 bases from J, leaving 17 bases between. Looked up from germline, CDR1 is MNHEY and CDR2 is SVGAGI. This CDR3 region has 14 residues.

The rearrangement links TRBV5-8 to TRBJ2-1; TRBD2 aligns across 13 bases. CDR1 is SGHTS and CDR2 is YDEGEE in the germline V gene. V was pared by 4 bases and J by 12 bases, with 4 bases of the junction left unmatched. The CDR3 is made up of 13 amino acids. This chain's CDR3 is CASSLGTSGAQFF. Here the CDR3 DNA reads TGTGCCAGCAGCCTGGGGACTAGCGGGGCGCAGTTCTTC. The full variable domain, rest sourced from reference TRBV5-8 and TRBJ2-1, is EAGVTQSPTHLIKTRGQQATLRCSPISGHTSVYWYQQALGLGLQFLLWYDEGEERNRGNFPPRFSGRQFPNYSSELNVNALELEDSALYLCASSLGTSGAQFFGPGTRLTVL.

The chain has TRBV2 and TRBJ2-4, with a weak D call TRBD2 (6 bases). The CDR3 has 15 residues. Trimming shortened V by 7 bases and J by 0 bases, and 13 bases separated the two germline ends. Per germline, CDR1 SNHLY and CDR2 FYNNEI. The CDR3 is CASKDGGLAKNIQYF. The CDR3 bases are TGTGCCAGCAAGGACGGAGGGCTAGCCAAAAACATTCAGTACTTC.

The chain uses TRBV29-1 and TRBJ1-4; a possible D gene is TRBD1 (5 bases). This CDR3 is 12 amino acids long. The V and J ends lost 4 bases and 4 bases respectively, with 7 bases between them. Germline lookup yields CDR1 SQVTM and CDR2 ANQGSEA. The CDR3 bases are TGCAGCGTTGGGGGGGGTAATGAAAAACTGTTTTTT. It is translated as CSVGGGNEKLFF. Complete variable domain (other parts from reference TRBV29-1 and TRBJ1-4): SAVISQKPSRDICQRGTSLTIQCQVDSQVTMMFWYRQQPGQSLTLIATANQGSEATYESGFVIDKFPISRPNLTFSTLTVSNMSPEDSSIYLCSVGGGNEKLFFGSGTQLSVL.

This clone was recorded a few times. The rearrangement uses TRBV19 and TRBJ2-1, with 10 bases identical to TRBD1. CDR3 length: 16 residues. Germline CDR1 and CDR2: LNHDA and SQIVND (reference sequence). The junction had 8 bases not matched to a gene; V was cut back by 4 bases and J by 5 bases. The CDR3 DNA follows: TGTGCCAGTAGTAACGAACACGGGACAGGGGACAATGAGCAGTTCTTC. The encoded protein is CASSNEHGTGDNEQFF.

The V gene is TRBV30, the J gene TRBJ1-6, with D possibly matching TRBD1 (5 bases). Germline CDR1 reads GTSNPN; CDR2 reads SVGIG (reference sequence). The V end lost 5 bases, the J end lost 7 bases, and 18 bases lay between the germline ends. This CDR3 has 15 residues. The CDR3 sequence: CAWAEGGTLNSPLHF. In DNA, the CDR3 is TGTGCCTGGGCCGAAGGAGGGACTTTGAATTCACCCCTCCACTTT. Drawing the rest from reference TRBV30 and TRBJ1-6, the complete variable domain is SQTIHQWPATLVQPVGSPLSLECTVEGTSNPNLYWYRQAAGRGLQLLFYSVGIGQISSEVPQNLSASRPQDRQFILSSKKLLLSDSGFYLCAWAEGGTLNSPLHFGNGTRLTVT.

V is TRBV6-5 and J is TRBJ1-4, with TRBD1 matching over 7 bases. Germline V lookup: CDR1 MNHEY, CDR2 SVGAGI. This CDR3 contains 15 residues. With 2 bases clipped from V and 5 bases from J, the junction kept 5 bases outside the gene matches. In DNA form, the CDR3 reads TGTGCCAGCAGTTACAGCGACAGGGTGAATGAAAAACTGTTTTTT. This gives the protein CASSYSDRVNEKLFF.